This T cell receptor beta chain derives from a study of PD-1 blockade in classical Hodgkin lymphoma. A word on this clone: Antigen unknown.

General study findings and limits: The baseline diversity of complete responders showed similarity to that of newly diagnosed patients. Compared with healthy donors, newly diagnosed patients reportedly showed lower baseline TCR diversity.

Sequencing was performed with immunoSEQ multiplex PCR; in TCRdb, only in-frame clones are kept and a portion is missing. The sample has 50,000 to 65,000 clones; roughly nine tenths are singletons. Time point reported: cycle 4 day 1 (C4D1), after less than 7 weeks of nivolumab. No patient escaped relapse after autologous stem cell transplantation, and brentuximab vedotin exposure varied. Deletions cut 3 bases from V and 6 bases from J, with 18 bases between. Germline V gene sequence: CDR1 MDHEN, CDR2 SYDVKM. The CDR3 loop spans 17 amino acids. The V gene is TRBV28, the J gene TRBJ1-6, with D possibly TRBD1 on 5 matching bases. The source is a human donor with classical Hodgkin lymphoma. Sample: peripheral blood mononuclear cells (PBMCs), taken before the fourth cycle of nivolumab. CDR3 nucleotide sequence: TGTGCCAGCAGTTTGGGGGGAACAGGCCCACTTAATTCACCCCTCCACTTT. It encodes CASSLGGTGPLNSPLHF.